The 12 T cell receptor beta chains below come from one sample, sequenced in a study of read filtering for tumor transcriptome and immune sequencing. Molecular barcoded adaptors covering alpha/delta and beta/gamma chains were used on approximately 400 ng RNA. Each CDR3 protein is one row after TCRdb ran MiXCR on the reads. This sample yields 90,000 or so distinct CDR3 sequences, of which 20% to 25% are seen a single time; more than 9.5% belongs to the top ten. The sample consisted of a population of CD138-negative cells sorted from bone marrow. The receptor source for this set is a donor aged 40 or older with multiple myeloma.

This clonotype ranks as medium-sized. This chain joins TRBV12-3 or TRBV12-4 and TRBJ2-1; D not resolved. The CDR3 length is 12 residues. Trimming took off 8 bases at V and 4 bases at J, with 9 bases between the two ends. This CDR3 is CASSPAYNEQFF. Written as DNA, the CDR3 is TGTGCCAGCTCTCCCGCTTACAATGAGCAGTTCTTC.

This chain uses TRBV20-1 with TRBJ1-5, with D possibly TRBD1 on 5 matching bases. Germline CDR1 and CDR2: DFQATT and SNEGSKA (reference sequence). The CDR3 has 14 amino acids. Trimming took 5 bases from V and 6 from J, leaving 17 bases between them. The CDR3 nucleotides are TGCAGTGCTTATCCGGGACGGGGAACTCAGCCCCAGCATTTT. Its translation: CSAYPGRGTQPQHF.

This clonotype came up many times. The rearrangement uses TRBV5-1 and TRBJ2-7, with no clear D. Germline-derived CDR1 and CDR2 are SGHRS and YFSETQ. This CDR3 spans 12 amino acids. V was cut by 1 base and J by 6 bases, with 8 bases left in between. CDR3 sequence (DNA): TGCGCCAGCAGCTTGCTAGGTAGCGAGCAGTACTTC. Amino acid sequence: CASSLLGSEQYF. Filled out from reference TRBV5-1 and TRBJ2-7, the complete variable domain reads KAGVTQTPRYLIKTRGQQVTLSCSPISGHRSVSWYQQTPGQGLQFLFEYFSETQRNKGNFPGRFSGRQFSNSRSEMNVSTLELGDSALYLCASSLLGSEQYFGPGTRLTVT.

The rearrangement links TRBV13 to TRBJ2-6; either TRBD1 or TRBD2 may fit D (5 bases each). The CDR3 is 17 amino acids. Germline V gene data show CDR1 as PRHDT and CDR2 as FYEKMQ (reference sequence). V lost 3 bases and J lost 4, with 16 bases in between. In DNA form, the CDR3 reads TGTGCCAGCAGCTTGACCCGAGGGGAGCCCGGGGCCAACGTCCTGACTTTC. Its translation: CASSLTRGEPGANVLTF.

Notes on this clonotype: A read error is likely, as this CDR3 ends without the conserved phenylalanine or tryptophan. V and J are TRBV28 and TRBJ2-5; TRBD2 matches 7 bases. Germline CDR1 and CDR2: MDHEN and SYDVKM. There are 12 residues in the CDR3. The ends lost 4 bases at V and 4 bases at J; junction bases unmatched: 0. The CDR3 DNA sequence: TGTGCCAGCAGTTCTAGCGGAGAGACCCAGTACCTC. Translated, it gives CASSSSGETQYL.

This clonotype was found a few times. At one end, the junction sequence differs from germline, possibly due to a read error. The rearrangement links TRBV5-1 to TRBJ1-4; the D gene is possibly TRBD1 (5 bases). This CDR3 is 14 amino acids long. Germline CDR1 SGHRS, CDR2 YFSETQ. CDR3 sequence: CASTLDTSNEKLFF. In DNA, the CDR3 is TGCGCCAGCACCTTGGACACATCGAATGAAAAACTGTTTTTT.

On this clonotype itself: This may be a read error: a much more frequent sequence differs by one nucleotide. CDR3: CACSPKQGGTEAFF. In DNA form, the CDR3 reads TGTGCCTGCAGCCCAAAGCAGGGGGGCACTGAAGCTTTCTTT. The genes are TRBV7-9 and TRBJ1-1, with 7 bases that match TRBD1. CDR1 and CDR2 (germline): SEHNR, FQNEAQ (reference sequence). The CDR3 extends over 14 amino acids.

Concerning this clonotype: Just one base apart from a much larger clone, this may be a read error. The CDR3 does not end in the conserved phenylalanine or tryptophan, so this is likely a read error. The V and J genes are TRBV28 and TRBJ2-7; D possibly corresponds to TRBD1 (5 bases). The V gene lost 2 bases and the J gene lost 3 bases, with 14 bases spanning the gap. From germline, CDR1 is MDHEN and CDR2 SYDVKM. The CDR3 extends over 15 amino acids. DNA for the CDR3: TGTGCCAGCAGTTTACTGGGCCAGGGAAACTACGAGCAGTACCTC. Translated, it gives CASSLLGQGNYEQYL.

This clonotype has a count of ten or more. The CDR3 sequence is CATSDSGGSGYTF. The CDR3, as DNA: TGTGCCACCAGTGATTCAGGGGGCAGTGGCTACACCTTC. This chain uses TRBV24-1 with TRBJ1-2; 8 bases match TRBD1. Germline V gene lookup returns CDR1 KGHDR and CDR2 SFDVKD. CDR3 length: 13 residues. V was pared by 2 bases and J by 7 bases, with 2 bases of the junction left unmatched.

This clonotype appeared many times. CDR3 bases: TGTGCCAGAAGCTCTACCCGGACGGTTTCTGGGGCCAACGTCCTGACTTTC. This translates into CARSSTRTVSGANVLTF. The V call is TRBV5-3, the J call TRBJ2-6, with D unresolved. TRBV5-3 carries the ORF label, with uncertain function. There are 17 residues in the CDR3. V was shortened by 3 bases and J by 1 base, with 14 bases between the two germline ends.

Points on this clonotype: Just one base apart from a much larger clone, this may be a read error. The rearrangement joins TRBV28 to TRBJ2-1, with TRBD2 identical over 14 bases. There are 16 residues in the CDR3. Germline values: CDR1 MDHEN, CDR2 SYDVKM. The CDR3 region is CASSFSTSGGVNGQFF. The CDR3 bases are TGTGCCAGCAGTTTCTCGACTAGCGGGGGGGTAAATGGGCAGTTCTTC.

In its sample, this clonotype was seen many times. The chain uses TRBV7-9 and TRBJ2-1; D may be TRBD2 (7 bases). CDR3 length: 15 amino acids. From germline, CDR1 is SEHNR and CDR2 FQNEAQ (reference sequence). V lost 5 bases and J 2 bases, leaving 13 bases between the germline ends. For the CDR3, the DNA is TGTGCCAGCAGCCCACAGGGAGGGGCCTACAATGAGCAGTTCTTC. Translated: CASSPQGGAYNEQFF.